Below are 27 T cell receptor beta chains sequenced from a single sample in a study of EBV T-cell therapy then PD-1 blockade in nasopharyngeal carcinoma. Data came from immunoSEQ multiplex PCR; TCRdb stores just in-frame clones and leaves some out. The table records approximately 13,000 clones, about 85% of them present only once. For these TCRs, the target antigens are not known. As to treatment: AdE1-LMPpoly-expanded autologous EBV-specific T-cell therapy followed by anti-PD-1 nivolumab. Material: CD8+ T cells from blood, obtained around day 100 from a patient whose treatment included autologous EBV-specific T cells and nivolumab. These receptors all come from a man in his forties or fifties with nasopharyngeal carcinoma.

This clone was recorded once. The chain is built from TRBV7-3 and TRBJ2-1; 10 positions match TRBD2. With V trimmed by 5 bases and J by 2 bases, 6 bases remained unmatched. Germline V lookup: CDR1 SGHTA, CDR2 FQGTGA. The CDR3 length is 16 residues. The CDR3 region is CASSTALAGAYNEQFF. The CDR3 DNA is TGTGCCAGCAGCACCGCCCTAGCGGGGGCCTACAATGAGCAGTTCTTC.

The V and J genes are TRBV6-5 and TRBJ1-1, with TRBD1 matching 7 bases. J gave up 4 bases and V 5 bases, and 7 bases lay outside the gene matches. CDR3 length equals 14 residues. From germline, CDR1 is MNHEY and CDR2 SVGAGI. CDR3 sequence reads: CASSPGGEGTEAFF. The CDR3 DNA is TGTGCCAGCAGTCCAGGGGGGGAGGGCACTGAAGCTTTCTTT.

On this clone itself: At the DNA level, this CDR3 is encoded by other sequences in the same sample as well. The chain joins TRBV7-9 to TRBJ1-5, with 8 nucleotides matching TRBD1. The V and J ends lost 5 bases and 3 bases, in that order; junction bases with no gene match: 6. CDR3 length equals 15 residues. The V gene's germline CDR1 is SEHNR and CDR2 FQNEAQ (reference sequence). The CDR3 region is CASSPPGQDNQPQHF. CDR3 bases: TGTGCCAGCAGCCCACCGGGACAGGACAATCAGCCCCAGCATTTT.

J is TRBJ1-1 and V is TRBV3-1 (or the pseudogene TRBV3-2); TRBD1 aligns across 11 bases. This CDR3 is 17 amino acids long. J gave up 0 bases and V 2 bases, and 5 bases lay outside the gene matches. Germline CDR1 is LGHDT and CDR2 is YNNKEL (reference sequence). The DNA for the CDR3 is TGTGCCAGCAGCCAAAGGGGACAGGGGGTGGTGAACACTGAAGCTTTCTTT. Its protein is CASSQRGQGVVNTEAFF.

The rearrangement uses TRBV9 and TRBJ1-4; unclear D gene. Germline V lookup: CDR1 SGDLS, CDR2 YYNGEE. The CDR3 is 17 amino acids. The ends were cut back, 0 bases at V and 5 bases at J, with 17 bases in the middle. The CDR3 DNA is TGTGCCAGCAGCGTAGATTCCAGCCCCATCCCCAATGAAAAACTGTTTTTT. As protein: CASSVDSSPIPNEKLFF.

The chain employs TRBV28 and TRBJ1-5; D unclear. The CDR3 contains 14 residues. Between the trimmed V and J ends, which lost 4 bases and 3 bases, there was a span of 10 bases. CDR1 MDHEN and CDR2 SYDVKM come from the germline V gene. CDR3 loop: CASSSFQINQPQHF. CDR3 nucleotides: TGTGCCAGCAGTTCATTTCAGATCAATCAGCCCCAGCATTTT.

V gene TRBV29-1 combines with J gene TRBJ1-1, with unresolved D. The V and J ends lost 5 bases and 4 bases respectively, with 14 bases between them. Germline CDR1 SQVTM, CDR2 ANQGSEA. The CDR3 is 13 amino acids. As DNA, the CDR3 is TGCAGCGTTTGGGTTGGCGAAGGCACTGAAGCTTTCTTT. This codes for CSVWVGEGTEAFF. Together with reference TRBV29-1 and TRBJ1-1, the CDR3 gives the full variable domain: SAVISQKPSRDICQRGTSLTIQCQVDSQVTMMFWYRQQPGQSLTLIATANQGSEATYESGFVIDKFPISRPNLTFSTLTVSNMSPEDSSIYLCSVWVGEGTEAFFGQGTRLTVV.

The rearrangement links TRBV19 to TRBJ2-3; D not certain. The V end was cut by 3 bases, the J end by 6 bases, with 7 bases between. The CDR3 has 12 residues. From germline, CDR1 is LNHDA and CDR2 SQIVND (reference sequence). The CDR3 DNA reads TGTGCCAGTAGTATCAGTGGGGATACGCAGTATTTT. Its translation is CASSISGDTQYF.

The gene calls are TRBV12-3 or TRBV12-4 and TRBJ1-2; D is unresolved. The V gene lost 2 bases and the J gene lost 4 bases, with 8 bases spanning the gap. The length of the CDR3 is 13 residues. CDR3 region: CASSLNNFYGYTF. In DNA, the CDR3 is TGTGCCAGCAGTTTAAACAACTTCTATGGCTACACCTTC.

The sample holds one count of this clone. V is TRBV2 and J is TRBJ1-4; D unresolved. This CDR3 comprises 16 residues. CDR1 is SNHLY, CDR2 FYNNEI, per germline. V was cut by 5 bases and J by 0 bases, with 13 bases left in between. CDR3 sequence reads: CASSWMDSATNEKLFF. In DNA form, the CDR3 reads TGTGCCAGCAGTTGGATGGATTCTGCAACTAATGAAAAACTGTTTTTT.

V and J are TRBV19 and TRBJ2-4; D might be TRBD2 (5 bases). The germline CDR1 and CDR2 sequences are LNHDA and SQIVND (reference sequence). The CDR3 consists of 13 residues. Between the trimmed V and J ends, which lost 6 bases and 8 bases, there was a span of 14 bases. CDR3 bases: TGTGCCAGTAGCGGGCAGCTGAGGGACATTCAGTACTTC. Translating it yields CASSGQLRDIQYF.

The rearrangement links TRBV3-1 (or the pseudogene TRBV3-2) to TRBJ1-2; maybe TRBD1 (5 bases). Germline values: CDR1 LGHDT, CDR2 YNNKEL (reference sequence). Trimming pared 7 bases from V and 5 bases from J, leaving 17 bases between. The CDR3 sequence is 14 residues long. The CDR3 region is CASTPRGAWYGYTF. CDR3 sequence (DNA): TGTGCCAGCACCCCAAGGGGCGCGTGGTATGGCTACACCTTC.

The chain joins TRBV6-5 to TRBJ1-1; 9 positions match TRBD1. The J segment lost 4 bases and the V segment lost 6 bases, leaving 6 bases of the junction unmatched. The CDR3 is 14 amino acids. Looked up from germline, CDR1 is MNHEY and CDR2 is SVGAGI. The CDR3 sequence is CASRGQGTVTEAFF. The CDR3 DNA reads TGTGCCAGCAGAGGACAGGGGACGGTCACTGAAGCTTTCTTT.

DNA of the CDR3: TGTGCCAGCAGTTATAGTTCCCGAACTAACTATGGCTACACCTTC. This gives the protein CASSYSSRTNYGYTF. J is TRBJ1-2 and V is TRBV27; no clear D. The CDR3 covers 15 residues. Germline V gene sequence: CDR1 MNHEY, CDR2 SMNVEV (reference sequence). V was clipped by 4 bases and J by 0 bases, with 12 bases between them.

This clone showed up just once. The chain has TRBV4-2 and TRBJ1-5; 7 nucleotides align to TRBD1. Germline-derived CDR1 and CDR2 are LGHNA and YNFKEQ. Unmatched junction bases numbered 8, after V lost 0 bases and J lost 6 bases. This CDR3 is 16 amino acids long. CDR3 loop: CASSQEEGSGGQPQHF. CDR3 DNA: TGTGCCAGCAGCCAAGAAGAGGGATCAGGGGGTCAGCCCCAGCATTTT.

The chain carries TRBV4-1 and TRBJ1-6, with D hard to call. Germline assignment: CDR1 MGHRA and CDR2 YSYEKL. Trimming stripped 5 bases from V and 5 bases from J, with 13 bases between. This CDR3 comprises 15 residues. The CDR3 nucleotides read TGCGCCAGCAGCGGTCTCGGGCAGAATAATTCACCCCTCCACTTT. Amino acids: CASSGLGQNNSPLHF.

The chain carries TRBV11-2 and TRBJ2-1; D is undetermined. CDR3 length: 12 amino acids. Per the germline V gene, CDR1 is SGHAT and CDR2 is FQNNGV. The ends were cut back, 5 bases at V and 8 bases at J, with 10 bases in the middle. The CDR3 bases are TGTGCCAGCAGCAGCCTGGGCTATGAGCAGTTCTTC. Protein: CASSSLGYEQFF.

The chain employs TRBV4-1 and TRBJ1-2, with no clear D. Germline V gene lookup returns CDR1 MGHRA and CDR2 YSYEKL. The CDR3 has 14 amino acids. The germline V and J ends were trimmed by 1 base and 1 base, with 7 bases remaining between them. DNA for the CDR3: TGCGCCAGCAGCCAAGGCCTGGTTAACTATGGCTACACCTTC. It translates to CASSQGLVNYGYTF.

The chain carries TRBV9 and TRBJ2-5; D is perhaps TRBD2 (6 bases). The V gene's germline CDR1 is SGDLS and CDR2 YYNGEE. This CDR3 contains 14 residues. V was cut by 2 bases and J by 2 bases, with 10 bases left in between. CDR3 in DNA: TGTGCCAGCAGCGTGGCGGGGCGGCAAGAGACCCAGTACTTC. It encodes CASSVAGRQETQYF.

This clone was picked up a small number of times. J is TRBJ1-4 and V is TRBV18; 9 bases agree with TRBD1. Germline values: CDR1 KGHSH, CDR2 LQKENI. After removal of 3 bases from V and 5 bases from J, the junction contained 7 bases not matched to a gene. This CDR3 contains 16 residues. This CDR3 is CASSPLPGQGNEKLFF. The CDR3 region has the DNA TGTGCCAGCTCACCCTTGCCAGGACAGGGGAATGAAAAACTGTTTTTT.

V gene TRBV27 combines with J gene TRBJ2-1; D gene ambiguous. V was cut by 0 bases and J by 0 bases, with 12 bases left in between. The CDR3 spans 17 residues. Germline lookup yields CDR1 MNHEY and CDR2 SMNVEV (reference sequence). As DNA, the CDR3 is TGTGCCAGCAGTTTATCGTCTTTGGCTGCCTCCTACAATGAGCAGTTCTTC. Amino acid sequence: CASSLSSLAASYNEQFF.

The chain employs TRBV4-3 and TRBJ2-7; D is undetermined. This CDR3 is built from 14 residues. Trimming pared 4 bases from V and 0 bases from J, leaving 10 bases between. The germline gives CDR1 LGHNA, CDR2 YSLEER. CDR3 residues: CASSPHETSYEQYF. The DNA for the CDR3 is TGCGCCAGCAGCCCCCATGAGACCTCCTACGAGCAGTACTTC.

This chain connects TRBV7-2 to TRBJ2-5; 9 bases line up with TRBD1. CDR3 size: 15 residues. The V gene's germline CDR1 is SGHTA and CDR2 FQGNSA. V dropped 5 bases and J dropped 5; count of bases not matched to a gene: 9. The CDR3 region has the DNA TGTGCCAGCAGCACCTGGACAGGGGTCGGGGAGACCCAGTACTTC. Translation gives CASSTWTGVGETQYF.

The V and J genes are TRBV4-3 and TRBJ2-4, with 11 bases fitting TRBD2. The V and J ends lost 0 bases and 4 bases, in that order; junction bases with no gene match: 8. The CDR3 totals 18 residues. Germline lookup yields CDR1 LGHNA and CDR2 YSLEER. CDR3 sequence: CASSQDSLAGGWKNIQYF. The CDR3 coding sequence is TGCGCCAGCAGCCAAGATTCTCTAGCGGGGGGATGGAAAAACATTCAGTACTTC.

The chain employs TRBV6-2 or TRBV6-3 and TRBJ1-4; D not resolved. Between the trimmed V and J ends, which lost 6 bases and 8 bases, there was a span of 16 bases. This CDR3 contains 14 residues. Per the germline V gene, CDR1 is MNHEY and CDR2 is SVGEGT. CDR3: CASSPFEAEEKLFF. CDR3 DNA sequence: TGTGCCAGCAGCCCCTTCGAGGCAGAGGAAAAACTGTTTTTT.

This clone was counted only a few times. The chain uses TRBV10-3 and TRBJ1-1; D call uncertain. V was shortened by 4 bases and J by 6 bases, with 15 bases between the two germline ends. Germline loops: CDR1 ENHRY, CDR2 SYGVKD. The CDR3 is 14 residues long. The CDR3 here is CAISVEDRLSEAFF. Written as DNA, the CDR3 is TGTGCCATCAGTGTGGAGGACCGTCTCTCTGAAGCTTTCTTT.

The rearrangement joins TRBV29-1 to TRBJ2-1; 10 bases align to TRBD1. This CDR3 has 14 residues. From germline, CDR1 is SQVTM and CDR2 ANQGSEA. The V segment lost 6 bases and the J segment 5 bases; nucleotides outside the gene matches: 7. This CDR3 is CSVAGTGDHNEQFF. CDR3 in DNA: TGCAGCGTCGCCGGGACAGGGGACCACAATGAGCAGTTCTTC.